This entry lists 9 T cell receptor beta chains sequenced from one sample in a study of CD8+CD57+ T cells in acquired aplastic anemia (dated by TCRdb to 2016 to 2019). Sequencing was performed on an Illumina HiSeq 2000. Genomic DNA was used as template for profiling of TCR beta VDJ combinations and CDR3 sequences. In-frame beta chains were kept once TCRdb had trimmed the public reads at Q25 with fastp and called clones with MiXCR. Entries are consolidated by CDR3 protein sequence, retaining the most common genes and DNA. Here the sample has about 130,000 distinct CDR3 sequences; 48% occur a single time. Jointly, the top ten make up 2.5% to 3% of the sample. Sequenced input: sorted CD4+, CD8+, or CD8+CD57+ T cells (not recorded which) from PBMCs. All receptors derive from a human donor in good health, serving as a control.

The sample holds many counts of this clonotype. The chain couples TRBV5-1 to TRBJ2-3, with D tentatively TRBD1 (6 bases). This CDR3 spans 18 amino acids. Germline assignment: CDR1 SGHRS and CDR2 YFSETQ. Trimming took off 5 bases at V and 2 bases at J, with 24 bases between the two ends. CDR3 sequence (DNA): TGCGCCAGCAGTCGAAAGGTGTTCGGACAGATGGCCACAGATACGCAGTATTTT. Encoded protein: CASSRKVFGQMATDTQYF. Using reference TRBV5-1 and TRBJ2-3 for the parts outside the CDR3, the full variable domain is KAGVTQTPRYLIKTRGQQVTLSCSPISGHRSVSWYQQTPGQGLQFLFEYFSETQRNKGNFPGRFSGRQFSNSRSEMNVSTLELGDSALYLCASSRKVFGQMATDTQYFGPGTRLTVL.

This clonotype was detected ten times or more. This chain's CDR3 is CASSLAGGGDEQFF. CDR3 nucleotides: TGTGCCAGCAGTTTAGCGGGGGGTGGTGATGAGCAGTTCTTC. This chain links TRBV12-3 or TRBV12-4 with TRBJ2-1; D possibly corresponds to TRBD2 (6 bases). V lost 0 bases and J lost 8, with 11 bases in between. This CDR3 spans 14 amino acids.

This clonotype showed up many times. The rearrangement links TRBV9 to TRBJ1-3; the D gene is possibly TRBD1 (5 bases). The CDR3 has 16 residues. V was pared by 4 bases and J by 4 bases, with 18 bases between. CDR1 SGDLS and CDR2 YYNGEE come from the germline V gene. The CDR3: CASSYHEGPTGNTIYF. CDR3 DNA: TGTGCCAGCAGCTACCACGAGGGACCGACCGGAAACACCATATATTTT.

The chain has TRBV10-1 and TRBJ2-7, with 11 nucleotides matching TRBD2. The CDR3 spans 12 residues. Germline V gene lookup returns CDR1 WNHNN and CDR2 SYGVQD (reference sequence). V was clipped by 8 bases and J by 7 bases; unmatched bases: 4. The CDR3 nucleotides read TGCGCCAGCGGACTAGCGGGTGAGGAGCAGTACTTC. Translating it yields CASGLAGEEQYF.

This clonotype was detected ten times or more. The junction departs from the called germline gene at one end, perhaps through a read error. V gene TRBV20-1 combines with J gene TRBJ2-5; perhaps D is TRBD1 or TRBD2 (5 bases each). This CDR3 spans 12 amino acids. The germline V gene encodes CDR1 DFQATT and CDR2 SNEGSKA (reference sequence). The CDR3 coding sequence is TGCAGTGCTACGGTTCGAGGGGAGACCCAGCACTTC. Protein: CSATVRGETQHF.

This chain uses TRBV9 with TRBJ2-7; possible D gene TRBD2, 5 bases. V was cut by 4 bases and J by 10 bases, with 9 bases left in between. CDR3 length: 10 amino acids. CDR1 is SGDLS and CDR2 is YYNGEE in the germline V gene. The chain's CDR3 is CASSTTGQYF. Here the CDR3 DNA reads TGTGCCAGCAGCACCACGGGACAGTACTTC.

At least ten counts were recorded for this clonotype. This chain joins TRBV7-9 and TRBJ1-1; perhaps TRBD1 as D (6 bases). Germline V CDR1 and CDR2: SEHNR, FQNEAQ (reference sequence). CDR3 length: 13 residues. Trimming left V 1 base short and J 4 bases short, with 7 bases between. The DNA for the CDR3 is TGTGCCAGCAGCTTAGAGGGGGTCACTGAAGCTTTCTTT. This translates into CASSLEGVTEAFF. Supplemented by reference TRBV7-9 and TRBJ1-1, the full variable domain reads DTGVSQNPRHKITKRGQNVTFRCDPISEHNRLYWYRQTLGQGPEFLTYFQNEAQLEKSRLLSDRFSAERPKGSFSTLEIQRTEQGDSAMYLCASSLEGVTEAFFGQGTRLTVV.

V usage is TRBV3-1 and J usage is TRBJ2-7, with a possible D match to TRBD1 (6 bases). This CDR3 spans 11 amino acids. CDR1 and CDR2 (germline): LGHDT, YNNKEL (reference sequence). V was clipped by 4 bases and J by 10 bases, with 11 bases between them. CDR3 region: CASSPEDSQYF. CDR3 bases: TGTGCCAGCAGCCCCGAGGACAGTCAGTACTTC.

This clonotype was recorded many times. This sequence joins TRBV29-1 and TRBJ1-3; D unresolved. Germline values: CDR1 SQVTM, CDR2 ANQGSEA. Trimming stripped 6 bases from V and 4 bases from J, with 7 bases between. The CDR3 covers 11 residues. The CDR3 reads CSVALGNTIYF. For the CDR3, the DNA is TGCAGCGTCGCCCTCGGAAACACCATATATTTT.